This T cell receptor (beta chain) was sequenced for a study of blood T cell repertoires in COVID-19. The overall study: T cells, B-cell-depleted T cells, or PBMCs supplied cDNA or gDNA.

CDR3 length equals 15 residues. The germline gives CDR1 MRHNA, CDR2 SNTAGT. V was cut by 7 bases and J by 0 bases, with 15 bases left in between. The method was immunoSEQ multiplex PCR; TCRdb's version includes in-frame clones alone and lacks a portion of them. The data contain some 320,000 clones, over 90% of them seen just once; the ten biggest clones take up 3.5% to 5%. The TCR comes from a woman in her twenties or thirties who had been exposed to COVID-19. Sequenced sample: PBMCs or T cells enriched from blood (not recorded which). The genes are TRBV6-4 and TRBJ1-1, with unresolved D. The CDR3 here is CASIPTRFMNTEAFF. CDR3 sequence (DNA): TGTGCCAGCATACCGACCAGGTTCATGAACACTGAAGCTTTCTTT.